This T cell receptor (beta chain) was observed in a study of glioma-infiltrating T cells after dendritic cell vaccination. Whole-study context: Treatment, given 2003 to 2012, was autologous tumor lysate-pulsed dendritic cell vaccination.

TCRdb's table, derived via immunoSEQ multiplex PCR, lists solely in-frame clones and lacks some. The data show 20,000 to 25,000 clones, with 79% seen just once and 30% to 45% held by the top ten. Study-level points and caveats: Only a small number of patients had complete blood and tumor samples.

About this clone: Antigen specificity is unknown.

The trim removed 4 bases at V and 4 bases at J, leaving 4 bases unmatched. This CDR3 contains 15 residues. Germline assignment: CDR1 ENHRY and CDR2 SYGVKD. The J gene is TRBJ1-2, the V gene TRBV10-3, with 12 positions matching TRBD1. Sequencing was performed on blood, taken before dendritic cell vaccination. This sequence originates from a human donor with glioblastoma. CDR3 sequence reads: CAISAGQGAVYGYTF. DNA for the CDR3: TGTGCCATCAGTGCGGGACAGGGGGCTGTCTATGGCTACACCTTC.